The T cell receptor beta chain described here comes from a study of T cell responses to AZD1222 COVID-19 vaccine. Generated by immunoSEQ multiplex PCR, the TCRdb table keeps only in-frame clones and is missing some. The sample has 150,000 to 200,000 clones; approximately 90% are singletons. This clone was seen once. Its cognate antigen is unknown. Study conclusions and caveats: Spike-specific TCR breadth and depth grew following two AZD1222 doses. Nearly half of spike-specific TCRs reportedly go after variant regions that carry no mutations. Sampled repertoires all dated from after the peak T cell response.

The CDR3 totals 13 residues. Germline V lookup: CDR1 MGHRA, CDR2 YSYEKL. The V and J ends lost 0 bases and 11 bases respectively, with 11 bases between them. This sequence joins TRBV4-1 and TRBJ2-1, with TRBD1 as a possible D gene (5 bases). This receptor was identified in an adult in good health. The material sequenced was peripheral blood, taken on day 0 of AZD1222 vaccination. The CDR3 protein is CASSQDPRVQQFF. The CDR3 region has the DNA TGCGCCAGCAGCCAAGACCCCAGGGTTCAGCAGTTCTTC.